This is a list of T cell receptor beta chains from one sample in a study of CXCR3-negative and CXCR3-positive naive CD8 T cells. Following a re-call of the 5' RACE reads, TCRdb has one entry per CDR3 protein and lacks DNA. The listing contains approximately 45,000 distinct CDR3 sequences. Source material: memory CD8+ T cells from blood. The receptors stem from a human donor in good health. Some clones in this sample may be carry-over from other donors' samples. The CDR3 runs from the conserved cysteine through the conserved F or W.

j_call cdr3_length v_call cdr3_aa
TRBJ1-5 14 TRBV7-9 CASRDTGVGQPQHF
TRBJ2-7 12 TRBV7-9 CASSLDEGEQYF
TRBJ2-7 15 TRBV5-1 CASSLVELSSYEQYF
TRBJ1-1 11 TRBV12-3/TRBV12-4 CASRTTGPVFF
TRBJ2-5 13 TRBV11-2 CASSLGGQETQYF
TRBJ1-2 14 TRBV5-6 CASSSGTGSHGYTF
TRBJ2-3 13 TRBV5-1 CASSLRPTDTQYF
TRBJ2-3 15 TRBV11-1 CASSQGQFNTDTQYF
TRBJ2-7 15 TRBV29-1 CSVELRATQEYEQYF
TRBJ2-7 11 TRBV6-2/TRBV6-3 CASYGGHEQYF
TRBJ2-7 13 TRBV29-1 CSVEDPEGYEQYF
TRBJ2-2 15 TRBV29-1 CSVERGATNTGELFF
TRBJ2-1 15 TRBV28 CASSLQGRGNWEQFF
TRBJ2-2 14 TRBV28 CASATRTNTGELFF
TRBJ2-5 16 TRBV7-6 CASSSLDRALKETQYF
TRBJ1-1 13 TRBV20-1 CSASTGSDTEAFF
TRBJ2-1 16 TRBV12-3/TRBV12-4 CASSPSSGGSHNEQFF
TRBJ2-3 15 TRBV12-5 CASGLVGGGRDTQYF
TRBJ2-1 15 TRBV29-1 CSVERTPPEGNEQFF
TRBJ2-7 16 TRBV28 CASSSQGSQGGYEQYF